A single T cell receptor beta chain is shown here with its context. The antigen is not known. This sample stems from a study of cytomegalovirus exposure and HLA in healthy donors. Study findings and constraints: Many donors shared some public TCRs, even though most TCR sequences were rare. 150 or so TCR beta chains were listed as cytomegalovirus-associated.

This CDR3 has 13 amino acids. The germline gives CDR1 SEHNR, CDR2 FQNEAQ (reference sequence). The V segment lost 6 bases and the J segment 9 bases; nucleotides outside the gene matches: 6. TCRdb keeps only in-frame clones here, not all; method: immunoSEQ multiplex PCR. The top ten hold around 0.8% of the sample, which has under 400,000 clones, roughly 88% seen once. The approximately 120-subject validation cohort, separate from the 666-subject first cohort, included the donors. The chain is built from TRBV7-9 and TRBJ2-3, with TRBD2 matching 10 bases. This TCR came from a woman younger than 30 in good health and CMV-seronegative. The sample was PBMCs. The CDR3 DNA sequence: TGTGCCAGCAGTTTTAGCGGGGGGTCGACGCAGTATTTT. Amino acids: CASSFSGGSTQYF.